Following are 10 T cell receptor beta chains from one sample sequenced in a study of cytomegalovirus exposure and HLA in healthy donors. The PCR made use of 60 Vbeta and 13 Jbeta primers. TCRdb's table, derived via immunoSEQ multiplex PCR, lists solely in-frame clones and lacks some. This sample contains about 32,000 clones. Sequenced sample: PBMCs. These receptors came from a female donor in good health and CMV-seronegative.

This chain links TRBV18 with TRBJ2-7, with a weak D call TRBD1 (6 bases). This CDR3 contains 15 residues. Germline loops: CDR1 KGHSH, CDR2 LQKENI. Trimming removed 6 bases from V and 2 bases from J, with 17 bases in between. The CDR3 region is CASSPSFDRTYEQYF. The CDR3 coding sequence is TGTGCCAGCTCTCCATCATTTGACAGGACCTACGAGCAGTACTTC.

V gene TRBV19 combines with J gene TRBJ2-1; 10 positions match TRBD1. In germline, CDR1 is LNHDA, CDR2 SQIVND (reference sequence). After removal of 5 bases from V and 10 bases from J, the junction contained 20 bases not matched to a gene. This CDR3 is built from 18 residues. CDR3 in DNA: TGTGCCAGTAGTCTTCTAGGTATGGGACAGGGGCCCCACTGGGAGCAGTTCTTC. Translating it yields CASSLLGMGQGPHWEQFF.

The rearrangement joins TRBV18 to TRBJ2-1; tentatively, D is TRBD2 (6 bases). The CDR3 extends over 15 amino acids. Germline CDR1 is KGHSH and CDR2 is LQKENI. With 6 bases removed from V and 8 bases from J, the gap between germline ends came to 20 bases. Here the CDR3 reads CASSFQGGPFDEQFF. The CDR3 nucleotides read TGTGCCAGCTCCTTCCAGGGAGGCCCTTTCGATGAGCAGTTCTTC.

The genes are TRBV9 and TRBJ1-6; 7 bases map to TRBD1. With 4 bases clipped from V and 6 bases from J, the junction kept 13 bases outside the gene matches. Germline CDR1 reads SGDLS; CDR2 reads YYNGEE. The CDR3 has 17 residues. In DNA form, the CDR3 reads TGTGCCAGCAGCCCAACACTCAGACAGGGTCGTAATTCACCCCTCCACTTT. It codes for CASSPTLRQGRNSPLHF.

The chain is built from TRBV6-5 and TRBJ1-4; 11 bases fit TRBD1. J lost 6 bases, V lost 8 bases, and 5 bases had no gene match. The CDR3 is 14 amino acids. Germline CDR1 MNHEY, CDR2 SVGAGI. CDR3 region: CASQGQGAHEKLFF. The CDR3, as DNA: TGTGCCAGCCAAGGACAGGGGGCGCATGAAAAACTGTTTTTT.

CDR3 nucleotide sequence: TGTGCCAGCAGCTTAGTGCAGGGGAATGTCTCTGGAAACACCATATATTTT. This gives the protein CASSLVQGNVSGNTIYF. The J gene is TRBJ1-3, the V gene TRBV11-2; D perhaps matches TRBD1 (6 bases). Trimming cost V 1 base and J 0 bases, with 13 bases left between them. This CDR3 is 17 amino acids long. Per the germline V gene, CDR1 is SGHAT and CDR2 is FQNNGV.

This chain links TRBV5-6 with TRBJ1-5; a weak D match, TRBD1 (5 bases). The CDR3 contains 13 residues. Germline CDR1 SGHDT, CDR2 YYEEEE. V was cut by 4 bases and J by 2 bases, with 7 bases left in between. The CDR3 is CASSPGGNQPQHF. The CDR3 DNA reads as TGTGCCAGCAGCCCGGGGGGCAATCAGCCCCAGCATTTT. The full variable domain, in which reference TRBV5-6 and TRBJ1-5 provide the parts outside the CDR3, is DAGVTQSPTHLIKTRGQQVTLRCSPKSGHDTVSWYQQALGQGPQFIFQYYEEEERQRGNFPDRFSGHQFPNYSSELNVNALLLGDSALYLCASSPGGNQPQHFGDGTRLSIL.

The chain employs TRBV30 and TRBJ1-1; the D gene is possibly TRBD1 (5 bases). Germline V gives CDR1 GTSNPN, CDR2 SVGIG (reference sequence). CDR3 length: 14 residues. The V gene lost 1 base and the J gene lost 1 base, with 10 bases spanning the gap. The CDR3 is CAWSEGNRNTEAFF. CDR3 in DNA: TGTGCCTGGAGTGAGGGGAACAGGAACACTGAAGCTTTCTTT.

The gene calls are TRBV30 and TRBJ2-2; unclear D gene. Germline V CDR1 and CDR2: GTSNPN, SVGIG (reference sequence). CDR3 length: 14 residues. V was pared by 4 bases and J by 4 bases, with 13 bases between. CDR3 in DNA: TGTGCCTGGAAAACACAGACGCTCACCGGGGAGCTGTTTTTT. It codes for CAWKTQTLTGELFF.

The chain couples TRBV7-2 to TRBJ1-6; TRBD1 might be the D (6 bases). The CDR3 is 15 residues long. Germline CDR1 is SGHTA and CDR2 is FQGNSA. The V end was cut by 4 bases, the J end by 10 bases, with 17 bases between. CDR3 region: CASSSNRGKGSPLHF. CDR3 in DNA: TGTGCCAGCAGCTCCAATAGGGGGAAGGGGTCACCCCTCCACTTT.